The T cell receptor beta chain described here comes from a study of CD8 T cells and mutated HIV epitopes (dated by TCRdb to the early 2020s). For the study in its entirety: Acutely infected subjects were selected on the basis of the epitope form in the transmitted founder virus of each subject and of the ELISpot responses of each subject. This study used single-cell sequencing of TCR alpha/beta chains from CD8+ T cells that recognised non-adapted (NAE) and adapted (AE) versions of four HIV Nef epitopes. The epitopes tested varied from subject to subject, and RF10 was the only epitope looked at in both acute and chronic HIV infection. Out of the approximately 170 subjects screened, just a subset fulfilled the criteria needed for sorting epitope-specific T cells. The cohort comprised seven chronically and a few acutely HIV-infected subjects. The epitopes were TL10, KY11, RF10 and TY8. Here is what the overall study found, with its caveats: Higher clonality was observed in dual tetramer+ cells from chronic subjects than in those from acute subjects (mean difference roughly 0.29), although the study was underpowered for detection of a significant difference. Some wells contained multiple alpha and beta chain CDR3s, and only cells with both an alpha and a beta chain were included. Single-reactive CD8+ T cells appeared only in acutely infected subjects, which suggests possible clonal selection between acute and chronic infection. The small number of subjects and their diverse clinical presentations were acknowledged as the main limitations.

The meaning of the sample's time point label: sampled during acute HIV-1 infection (about 23-92 days post infection). Peripheral blood mononuclear cells were isolated from leukapheresis or whole blood by Ficoll density gradient separation and then cryopreserved. Without stimulation, thawed PBMCs were stained with HLA class I tetramers loaded with the NAE or AE epitope so that resting antigen-specific CD8+ T cells could be identified. A BD FACS Aria III was used to sort single CD8+ T cells into 96-well plates that contained lysis buffer. V trim: 5 bases; J trim: 3 bases; unmatched bases: 10. The CDR3 numbers 16 residues from cysteine through phenylalanine. Only CDR3 DNA is held: 48 bases, read in frame from base 1. CDR1 and CDR2, looked up from the germline V gene (reference sequence), are DFQATT and SNEGSKA. A word on this clonotype: No base-level quality is on record; no much larger clone is a single base apart.

Library preparation was by single-cell sequencing. Single-cell cDNA was generated with a method adapted from Smart-seq2 and MARS-Seq, using oligo-dT primers with well-specific UMIs and KAPA HiFi first-round PCR. Nested PCR was performed on pooled first-round products with template-switch oligo forward primers and barcoded reverse primers specific to the TCR alpha and beta chains. Products were purified with AMPure XP, indexed with TruSeq adapters, and quantified with the KAPA Universal qPCR Library Quantification Kit. An Illumina MiSeq running 2x300 bp paired-end chemistry was used to sequence the TCR libraries. Under the source paper's analysis protocol: Quality-filtered reads were demultiplexed to wells, mapped to the TCRA and TCRB loci, assigned to clonotypes with MiXCR, and analysed in VGAS. A modified version of the VDJfasta platform was used to deconvolute the TCR data. Large-scale cross-plate contamination was ruled out by analysing CDR3 overlap between plates. Clonality was calculated as one minus the ratio of unique productive CDR3s to total productive CDR3s. TCRdb reprocessed the public reads (quality trimming at Q25 with fastp, clone calling with MiXCR) and kept in-frame beta chains. Every entry covers one CDR3 protein and lists the most common genes and DNA from its rows. These V and J calls originate from TCRdb's pipeline instead of the authors' own analysis. A total of about 440 distinct CDR3 sequences appear in this sample, roughly 49% of them only once. Around three fifths of the sample is in the top ten clones.

This TCR was recovered from a man aged 30 to 45 with HIV-1 infection. The chain couples TRBV20-1 to TRBJ2-7; 13 middle bases align to TRBD2. The specimen comprised CD8+ T cells sorted from blood by dual tetramer staining, sampled during acute HIV infection. Interpreted using the paper, the cell subset or site label stands for: cells binding both NAE and AE RF10 tetramers (cross-reactive), unstimulated. This receptor carries the CDR3 CSAPGQGTSGIYEQYF. The DNA reads TGCAGTGCTCCGGGACAGGGGACTAGCGGGATCTACGAGCAGTACTTC.